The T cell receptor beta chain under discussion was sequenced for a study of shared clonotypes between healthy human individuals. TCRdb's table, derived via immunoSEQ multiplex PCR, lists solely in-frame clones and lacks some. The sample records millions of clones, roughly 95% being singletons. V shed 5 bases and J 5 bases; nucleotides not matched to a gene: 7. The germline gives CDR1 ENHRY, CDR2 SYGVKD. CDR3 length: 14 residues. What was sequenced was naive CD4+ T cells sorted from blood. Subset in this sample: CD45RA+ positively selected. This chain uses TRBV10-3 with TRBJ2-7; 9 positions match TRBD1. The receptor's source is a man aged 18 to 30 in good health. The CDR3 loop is CAISPRTGANEQYF. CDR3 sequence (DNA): TGTGCCATCAGTCCACGGACAGGGGCTAACGAGCAGTACTTC.